The present T cell receptor (beta chain) was sequenced within a study of shared clonotypes between healthy human individuals. The CDR3 runs 16 residues. Deletions cut 0 bases from V and 0 bases from J, with 12 bases between. CDR1 is GTSNPN, CDR2 SVGIG, per germline (reference sequence). Some clones are missing from TCRdb's copy, which holds only in-frame ones; the method was immunoSEQ multiplex PCR. The sample comprises about 380,000 clones, 90% to 97% of which are singletons, and 0.32% rests with the top ten. The TCR was taken from a man in his thirties or forties in good health. The source material was memory CD8+ T cells sorted from blood. Stated subset: CD45RO+ cells pooled with CCR7-negative TemRA cells. The J gene is TRBJ1-5, the V gene TRBV30; D gene uncertain. CDR3 DNA sequence: TGTGCCTGGAGTGTAAATCCCAGGAATAGCAATCAGCCCCAGCATTTT. This encodes CAWSVNPRNSNQPQHF.